The clone carrying this TCR beta chain showed up just a few times. These data come from a study of blood T cell repertoires in COVID-19. Study information: Samples of COVID-19 (acute and convalescent) were obtained from the United States, Italy and Spain. Sources were T cells, B-cell-depleted T cells, or PBMCs; the material itself was cDNA or gDNA.

Per the authors' pipeline: For nucleated cells, counts were estimated from reference gene primer amplification. Clones were read by immunoSEQ multiplex PCR, and TCRdb kept only the in-frame ones, dropping some. V, J and clone size derive from that table, while D and trimming were established from the DNA sequence. The data hold approximately 28,000 clones, with approximately 70% observed a single time. The CDR3 contains 13 residues. CDR1 is SNHLY and CDR2 is FYNNEI in the germline V gene. The V gene end was trimmed by 6 bases and the J gene end by 6 bases; junction bases not matched to a gene: 7. The chain links TRBV2 to TRBJ1-1; 7 bases match TRBD1. Sequencing was performed on peripheral blood. This receptor was taken from a man between 60 and 75 years old with active or convalescent COVID-19. CDR3 region: CASSLDRESEAFF. The CDR3 DNA sequence: TGTGCCAGCAGCCTCGACAGGGAGTCTGAAGCTTTCTTT.